The TCR beta chain under discussion was sequenced for a study of CD8+ T cells in alopecia areata. Study-level results: Having one nonresponder leaves uncertain how baseline CD8+ expansion relates to response. Scalp and blood retained many expanded lesional clones during tofacitinib. Scalp clonality, along with expanded CD8+ clones among the top 100, was significantly decreased by tofacitinib.

The germline CDR1 and CDR2 sequences are SEHNR and FQNEAQ (reference sequence). The CDR3 spans 14 residues. Trimming took 3 bases from V and 3 from J, leaving 11 bases between them. Regarding this clone: Its antigen is undetermined.

Treatment meaning: oral pan-JAK inhibitor, 5-10 mg twice daily. It was cDNA, reverse transcribed from extracted RNA, that served as the sequencing template. The table came from immunoSEQ multiplex PCR; TCRdb's copy has only in-frame clones and leaves some out. The sample includes around 97,000 clones, just over 85% seen only once; the top ten take approximately 12%. The sequence came from a human donor with alopecia areata. This chain links TRBV7-9 with TRBJ2-5; unclear D gene. Here the sequenced sample was CD8+ T cells sorted from blood, taken at approximately week 34, from a patient treated with tofacitinib. The CDR3 protein is CASSLGGVKETQYF. CDR3 coding DNA: TGTGCCAGCAGCTTGGGCGGAGTAAAAGAGACCCAGTACTTC.